The rows below give T cell receptor beta chains drawn from one sample of a study of CD8+CD57+ T cells in acquired aplastic anemia. MiXCR, applied by TCRdb to the reads, yields one record per CDR3 protein. The sample contains under 150,000 distinct CDR3 sequences, less than 45% of which appear only once. The sequencing sample was made of sorted CD4+, CD8+, or CD8+CD57+ T cells (not recorded which) from PBMCs. The receptors originated from a human donor in good health, serving as a control. Both conserved end residues are part of each CDR3. A D gene is named only where the DNA matches it firmly. The size of a clone is reported for some rows only, either as once, few or many, or as a class for expanded clones.

v_gene	abundance	d_gene	j_gene	CDR3aa
TRBV2	few	.	TRBJ2-7	CASSPSGGEQYF
TRBV15	medium-sized	.	TRBJ2-7	CATSRGQVSYEQYF
TRBV6-1	few	.	TRBJ2-2	CASEGSGELFF
TRBV7-9	many	.	TRBJ2-7	CASSLSSGSGIEQYF
TRBV5-4	.	TRBD2	TRBJ2-5	CASSFGGLAGAETQYF
TRBV2	.	.	TRBJ1-5	CASSLQDGGNQPQHF
TRBV10-1	.	.	TRBJ2-7	CASSGQGVVNEQYF
TRBV25-1	once	.	TRBJ1-2	CASSPRSGNYGYTF
TRBV6-1	many	.	TRBJ2-3	CASSEAKVGTKYF
TRBV12-3/TRBV12-4	.	.	TRBJ1-2	CASSFMAGYTF
TRBV20-1	many	.	TRBJ1-2	CSAPGAAGYTF
TRBV6-1	many	.	TRBJ1-1	CASSVRRTSTEAFF
TRBV4-2	few	.	TRBJ2-6	CASSPRLLLSSGANVLTF
TRBV18	few	.	TRBJ1-4	CASSPALGEKLFF
TRBV19	.	TRBD1	TRBJ1-1	CASSVGQSNTEAFF
TRBV12-3/TRBV12-4	many	.	TRBJ1-3	CASSSGPGNTIYF
TRBV30	few	.	TRBJ2-4	CAWGNRGNIQYF
TRBV19	.	TRBD1	TRBJ1-1	CASRRLLGQGAFF
TRBV13	.	.	TRBJ1-6	CASTGSYNSPLHF
TRBV28	.	.	TRBJ1-2	CATNARDYGYTF
TRBV2	many	TRBD1	TRBJ1-4	CASSQPGQGNEKLFF
TRBV25-1	.	.	TRBJ1-6	CASSWRGGGTSPLHF
TRBV25-1	many	.	TRBJ2-2	CASSVTDAGELFF
TRBV20-1	.	TRBD1	TRBJ2-5	CSAIGDSPQETQYF
TRBV7-2	few	.	TRBJ2-3	CASSPLRNTQYF
TRBV20-1	many	.	TRBJ2-1	CSASQGGPYNEQFF
TRBV6-1	.	TRBD1	TRBJ1-2	CASSTGDRLYGYTF
TRBV28	.	.	TRBJ1-2	CASSFGQAAGGYTF
TRBV30	many	TRBD1	TRBJ1-6	CARKGQENSPLHF